This TCR beta chain was sequenced in a study of T cell responses to AZD1222 COVID-19 vaccine. Combined were second doses at about 4 or about 12 weeks. In the case of this clone: Its cognate antigen is unknown.

Only in-frame clones appear in the TCRdb table, and some are missing; sequencing was by immunoSEQ multiplex PCR. The sample holds 130,000 or so clones; roughly 91% are singletons and the top ten take roughly 0.98%. Study findings and constraints: Clonal diversity was possibly underestimated, and white British individuals and females predominated among donors. After two AZD1222 doses, spike-specific TCR breadth and depth rose versus day 0.

The specimen was peripheral blood, collected 28 days after the second AZD1222 dose. This clonotype originated in an adult who received the AZD1222 COVID-19 vaccine.

CDR3 sequence: CASSPGQSQPQHF. The CDR3 coding sequence is TGTGCCAGCTCACCAGGGCAAAGTCAGCCCCAGCATTTT. This rearrangement joins TRBV18 to TRBJ1-5, with unresolved D. The ends were cut back, 2 bases at V and 6 bases at J, with 8 bases in the middle. Germline CDR1 KGHSH, CDR2 LQKENI. This CDR3 has 13 residues.